What follows describes a single T cell receptor beta chain. The sample carries other DNA sequences with the same CDR3. The entry originates in a study of blood T cell repertoires in COVID-19. TCRdb's copy holds only in-frame clones and misses some; the assay was immunoSEQ multiplex PCR. The repertoire holds about 200,000 clones, with approximately 86% as singletons. Germline CDR1 is SGHRS and CDR2 is YFSETQ. The V end was cut by 0 bases, the J end by 4 bases, with 11 bases between. The CDR3 length is 16 residues. The V gene is TRBV5-1, the J gene TRBJ1-6; the D gene is possibly TRBD1 (6 bases). What was sequenced was peripheral blood. The sequence came from a man in his sixties with acute or convalescent COVID-19. This CDR3 is CASSLGTGPYNSPLHF. The DNA of the CDR3 is TGCGCCAGCAGCTTGGGTACAGGGCCATATAATTCACCCCTCCACTTT.